This T cell receptor (beta chain) appears in the sequencing data of a study of T cell responses to AZD1222 COVID-19 vaccine. For the study at large: Samples with a second dose at about 4 or about 12 weeks were pooled together. Findings of the study overall: Repertoires in all cases were sampled only once the peak T cell response had passed. Donors were chiefly white British, with a greater number of females, and clonal diversity was perhaps underestimated.

With respect to this clone: What it recognizes is unknown.

Using immunoSEQ multiplex PCR, the repertoire was profiled, and TCRdb retains in-frame clones only, with some absent. Of approximately 180,000 clones in the sample, roughly 91% were seen once. The input for sequencing was peripheral blood, taken on day 0 of AZD1222 vaccination. This TCR was recovered from an adult in good health.

Here the CDR3 DNA reads TGTGCCAGCTCACCGTCCCGGGACGTTGCCCGGGGAGGGCAGTACGTC. This sequence encodes CASSPSRDVARGGQYV. The rearrangement uses TRBV18 and TRBJ2-7, with a possible D match to TRBD2 (6 bases). Germline CDR1 is KGHSH and CDR2 is LQKENI. Trimming removed 3 bases from V and 9 bases from J, with 24 bases in between. The CDR3 loop spans 16 amino acids.